A single sample is the source of the 27 T cell receptor beta chains below, sequenced in a study of T-cell reconstitution after alpha-beta-depleted transplantation in children. Preparing the TCRbeta library involved the use of unique molecular identifiers. Each CDR3 protein is one row after TCRdb ran MiXCR on the PCR reads. The sample records more than 400,000 distinct CDR3 sequences, approximately 10% being singletons. The sample here was PBMCs, mostly from graft donor cells, taken 180 days after TCRalphabeta/CD19-depleted stem cell transplant. The receptors stem from a female patient aged 2-10 years who had a stem cell transplant for aplastic anemia, so the T cells may come from the graft donor.

This clonotype came up a few times. The chain is built from TRBV28 and TRBJ2-7; 11 bases are a match to TRBD1. Germline loops: CDR1 MDHEN, CDR2 SYDVKM. V dropped 5 bases and J dropped 6; count of bases not matched to a gene: 9. The CDR3 covers 15 residues. The CDR3 bases are TGTGCCAGCAGTGGACAGGGGGCGGCGGGGCTCGAGCAGTACTTC. The encoded protein is CASSGQGAAGLEQYF.

This clonotype was recorded many times. The chain joins TRBV20-1 to TRBJ1-5, with no clear D. Per germline, CDR1 DFQATT and CDR2 SNEGSKA (reference sequence). The CDR3 has 16 amino acids. V lost 5 bases and J lost 0, with 17 bases in between. The CDR3 loop reads CSARMAPLYSNQPQHF. The CDR3 DNA sequence: TGCAGTGCTCGGATGGCTCCCCTTTATAGCAATCAGCCCCAGCATTTT.

The V call is TRBV27, the J call TRBJ2-5; maybe TRBD2 (5 bases). Trimming took 0 bases from V and 7 from J, leaving 27 bases between them. The CDR3 is 19 amino acids. Germline V CDR1 and CDR2: MNHEY, SMNVEV (reference sequence). Here the CDR3 DNA reads TGTGCCAGCAGTTTATCGATAGGCCCGGCAGGTCCCTATGGAGGGACCCAGTACTTC. Its translation: CASSLSIGPAGPYGGTQYF.

This clonotype was detected only a few times. The V and J genes are TRBV12-3 or TRBV12-4 and TRBJ1-5; a weak D match, TRBD1 (5 bases). This CDR3 has 15 amino acids. V lost 3 bases, J lost 7 bases, and 16 bases lay in between. CDR3 DNA sequence: TGTGCCAGCAGTTTGAGGCAGGGCGGGCACCAGCCCCAGCATTTT. Its translation is CASSLRQGGHQPQHF.

This chain links TRBV7-9 with TRBJ2-1; no clear D gene. This CDR3 has 13 amino acids. V lost 5 bases to trimming and J lost 7 bases, with 12 bases between them. Germline loops: CDR1 SEHNR, CDR2 FQNEAQ (reference sequence). The CDR3 coding sequence is TGTGCCAGCAGCCGGACCCCGAATAATGAGCAGTTCTTC. Its protein is CASSRTPNNEQFF.

The V and J genes are TRBV4-1 and TRBJ2-3, with 8 bases matching TRBD2. CDR3 length: 17 amino acids. The germline V gene has CDR1 MGHRA and CDR2 YSYEKL. Germline trimming cut 0 bases from V and 2 bases from J; bases unmatched to any gene: 7. The CDR3 sequence: CASSQDRVAGITDTQYF. The CDR3 nucleotides read TGCGCCAGCAGCCAAGATAGGGTAGCGGGAATCACAGATACGCAGTATTTT.

This clonotype was detected ten times or more. V usage is TRBV29-1 and J usage is TRBJ2-7; no reliable D call. Trimming shortened V by 2 bases and J by 0 bases, and 11 bases separated the two germline ends. The CDR3 is 14 residues long. Germline CDR1 SQVTM, CDR2 ANQGSEA. CDR3 loop: CSVESAVSSYEQYV. The CDR3 DNA reads TGCAGCGTTGAATCGGCGGTGAGCTCCTACGAGCAGTACGTC.

This clonotype occurred a few times. The rearrangement joins TRBV28 to TRBJ2-3; maybe TRBD2 (5 bases). V was shortened by 8 bases and J by 0 bases, with 9 bases between the two germline ends. The CDR3 consists of 13 residues. Germline assignment: CDR1 MDHEN and CDR2 SYDVKM. The CDR3 nucleotides are TGTGCCAGCCTAGACTATAGCACAGATACGCAGTATTTT. It is translated as CASLDYSTDTQYF.

Regarding this clonotype: A much larger clone is a single base away; this may be a read error. The gene calls are TRBV28 and TRBJ1-2; D might be TRBD1 (5 bases). The germline V gene encodes CDR1 MDHEN and CDR2 SYDVKM. V was trimmed by 4 bases and J by 3 bases, leaving 9 bases between them. This CDR3 is 13 amino acids long. In DNA form, the CDR3 reads TGTGCCAGCAGTTATAAGACAGACTATGGCTACACCTTC. Its translation: CASSYKTDYGYTF.

This clonotype was observed a handful of times. The chain uses TRBV20-1 and TRBJ1-6; 9 nucleotides match TRBD1. The CDR3 covers 15 residues. V dropped 0 bases and J dropped 13; count of bases not matched to a gene: 10. Germline CDR1 and CDR2: DFQATT and SNEGSKA (reference sequence). The CDR3 bases are TGCAGTGCTAGAGATAAAGGGACAGGGATTACTCCCCTCCACTTT. Translating it yields CSARDKGTGITPLHF.

The chain recombines TRBV6-2 or TRBV6-3 with TRBJ2-1, with TRBD2 matching 9 bases. This CDR3 comprises 19 residues. The V gene end was trimmed by 2 bases and the J gene end by 6 bases; junction bases not matched to a gene: 17. Germline values: CDR1 MNHEY, CDR2 SVGEGT. CDR3 nucleotide sequence: TGTGCCAGCAGTTACGTTGCAGGGGCAAGGACTAGCGCCCTCAATGAGCAGTTCTTC. Residues: CASSYVAGARTSALNEQFF.

V and J are TRBV4-3 and TRBJ2-7; D is unclear. The CDR3 runs to 14 residues. Germline V CDR1 and CDR2: LGHNA, YSLEER. V lost 4 bases and J lost 5, with 15 bases in between. The CDR3 coding sequence is TGCGCCAGCAGCCCCTTCGTGGGGTACAACGAGCAGTACTTC. Its translation is CASSPFVGYNEQYF.

The table lists this clonotype with many counts. This chain links TRBV28 with TRBJ2-3, with a possible D match to TRBD1 (5 bases). The CDR3 is 16 amino acids. V was trimmed by 4 bases and J by 2 bases, leaving 16 bases between them. From germline, CDR1 is MDHEN and CDR2 SYDVKM. The CDR3: CASSWPNGAITDTQYF. The CDR3 nucleotides read TGTGCCAGCAGTTGGCCCAATGGGGCGATCACAGATACGCAGTATTTT.

This clonotype was counted a few times. The V gene is TRBV6-2 or TRBV6-3, the J gene TRBJ2-1; 11 bases match TRBD2. Germline values: CDR1 MNHEY, CDR2 SVGEGT. The CDR3 length is 18 residues. Trimming cost V 7 bases and J 0 bases; bases outside gene matches: 11. The chain's CDR3 is CASTRRLAGTPSYNEQFF. In nucleotides, the CDR3 is TGTGCCAGCACAAGGAGACTAGCGGGGACCCCCTCCTACAATGAGCAGTTCTTC.

The chain links TRBV29-1 to TRBJ1-2, with D unresolved. The germline gives CDR1 SQVTM, CDR2 ANQGSEA. The CDR3 contains 11 residues. Trimming took off 4 bases at V and 4 bases at J, with 7 bases between the two ends. CDR3 sequence: CSVGRSYGYTF. The CDR3 DNA reads as TGCAGCGTTGGGCGCTCCTATGGCTACACCTTC. Together with reference TRBV29-1 and TRBJ1-2, the CDR3 gives the full variable domain: SAVISQKPSRDICQRGTSLTIQCQVDSQVTMMFWYRQQPGQSLTLIATANQGSEATYESGFVIDKFPISRPNLTFSTLTVSNMSPEDSSIYLCSVGRSYGYTFGSGTRLTVV.

The rearrangement joins TRBV20-1 to TRBJ2-3; 7 bases map to TRBD2. The CDR3 consists of 14 residues. The V gene's germline CDR1 is DFQATT and CDR2 SNEGSKA (reference sequence). The CDR3, as DNA: TGCACCCCCTCGGGGGGAGGCCGCACAGATACGCAGTATTTT. Amino acid sequence: CTPSGGGRTDTQYF.

This clonotype was found many times. The chain couples TRBV29-1 to TRBJ1-2; D is perhaps TRBD1 (5 bases). The V end lost 3 bases, the J end lost 5 bases, and 16 bases lay between the germline ends. Per germline, CDR1 SQVTM and CDR2 ANQGSEA. This CDR3 spans 14 amino acids. CDR3 DNA: TGCAGCGTTGATACCCAGGGATCGGGGTATGGCTACACCTTC. This codes for CSVDTQGSGYGYTF.

This clonotype was counted a few times. CDR3 in DNA: TGTGCCAGCAGCTGGGGGGACAGACCGCAAGAGACCCAGTACTTC. It yields the protein CASSWGDRPQETQYF. The V gene is TRBV11-3, the J gene TRBJ2-5; perhaps TRBD1 as D (7 bases). CDR3 length equals 15 residues. Looked up from germline, CDR1 is SGHNT and CDR2 is YENEEA. Between the trimmed V and J ends, which lost 4 bases and 2 bases, there was a span of 14 bases. Together with reference TRBV11-3 and TRBJ2-5, the CDR3 gives the full variable domain: EAGVVQSPRYKIIEKKQPVAFWCNPISGHNTLYWYLQNLGQGPELLIRYENEEAVDDSQLPKDRFSAERLKGVDSTLKIQPAELGDSAVYLCASSWGDRPQETQYFGPGTRLLVL.

The chain has TRBV20-1 and TRBJ1-1, with D uncertain. Germline lookup yields CDR1 DFQATT and CDR2 SNEGSKA (reference sequence). The length of the CDR3 is 15 residues. V was shortened by 7 bases and J by 0 bases, with 18 bases between the two germline ends. CDR3 bases: TGCAGTGTCATAGCGGGCAGTGCAATGAACACTGAAGCTTTCTTT. It is translated as CSVIAGSAMNTEAFF.

This clonotype appeared a few times. The J gene is TRBJ1-2, the V gene TRBV28; TRBD1 matches 9 bases. The length of the CDR3 is 15 residues. Germline values: CDR1 MDHEN, CDR2 SYDVKM. V was clipped by 6 bases and J by 4 bases; unmatched bases: 9. The CDR3 DNA follows: TGTGCCAGCAGAAGTCCCGGGACAGGGACCTATGGCTACACCTTC. Translation: CASRSPGTGTYGYTF.

This clonotype occurred a few times. The rearrangement joins TRBV28 to TRBJ1-2; no clear D gene. The germline V and J ends were trimmed by 5 bases and 1 base, with 17 bases remaining between them. Germline loops: CDR1 MDHEN, CDR2 SYDVKM. The CDR3 runs 16 residues. CDR3 DNA: TGTGCCAGCAGTCTTTACGAGGGAAAGGGTAACTATGGCTACACCTTC. This encodes CASSLYEGKGNYGYTF.

There are a few counts of this clonotype. This sequence joins TRBV19 and TRBJ1-5; maybe TRBD1 (5 bases). Per germline, CDR1 LNHDA and CDR2 SQIVND (reference sequence). The V end was cut by 7 bases, the J end by 6 bases, with 13 bases between. CDR3 length: 13 residues. The CDR3 DNA is TGTGCCAGTATGGGGGGACGGGCTCAGCCCCAGCATTTT. Translated: CASMGGRAQPQHF.

The J gene is TRBJ1-2, the V gene TRBV12-3 or TRBV12-4; D is perhaps TRBD1 (5 bases). V lost 6 bases, J lost 7 bases, and 12 bases lay in between. CDR3 size: 12 residues. DNA for the CDR3: TGTGCCAGCAGCCAGGGTTTCGCTGGCTACACCTTC. Protein: CASSQGFAGYTF.

This clonotype has more than one count but fewer than ten. J is TRBJ2-1 and V is TRBV20-1; 12 bases agree with TRBD2. V lost 0 bases, J lost 4 bases, and 10 bases stayed unmatched. The CDR3 is made up of 18 amino acids. The germline gives CDR1 DFQATT, CDR2 SNEGSKA (reference sequence). For the CDR3, the DNA is TGCAGTGCTAGAGATCAAAGGACTAGCGGGGCCCGTTACAATGAGCAGTTCTTC. It is translated as CSARDQRTSGARYNEQFF.

Ten or more counts support this clonotype. The CDR3 region has the DNA TGTGCCAGCAGCCCACGAGGGGGAATAGCCACAGATACGCAGTATTTT. This encodes CASSPRGGIATDTQYF. This chain connects TRBV7-8 to TRBJ2-3; weak D call: TRBD1 (6 bases). CDR1 SGHVS and CDR2 FQNEAQ come from the germline V gene. This CDR3 is built from 16 residues. V lost 5 bases and J 2 bases, leaving 17 bases between the germline ends.

This clonotype was recorded at least ten times. The rearrangement uses TRBV5-1 and TRBJ2-5; TRBD1 is a possible D gene (6 bases). V lost 4 bases and J lost 1, with 11 bases in between. The CDR3 is 14 residues long. Per germline, CDR1 SGHRS and CDR2 YFSETQ. CDR3 residues: CASSAGQPQETQYF. CDR3 nucleotides: TGCGCCAGCAGCGCCGGACAGCCCCAAGAGACCCAGTACTTC.

The chain is built from TRBV4-3 and TRBJ2-7, with 11 nucleotides matching TRBD2. Germline V gene sequence: CDR1 LGHNA, CDR2 YSLEER. The CDR3 sequence is 18 residues long. After removal of 1 base from V and 7 bases from J, the junction contained 15 bases not matched to a gene. The CDR3 sequence is CASSQVVAGGPQTWEQYV. CDR3 bases: TGCGCCAGCAGCCAAGTAGTAGCGGGAGGGCCACAGACTTGGGAGCAGTACGTC.